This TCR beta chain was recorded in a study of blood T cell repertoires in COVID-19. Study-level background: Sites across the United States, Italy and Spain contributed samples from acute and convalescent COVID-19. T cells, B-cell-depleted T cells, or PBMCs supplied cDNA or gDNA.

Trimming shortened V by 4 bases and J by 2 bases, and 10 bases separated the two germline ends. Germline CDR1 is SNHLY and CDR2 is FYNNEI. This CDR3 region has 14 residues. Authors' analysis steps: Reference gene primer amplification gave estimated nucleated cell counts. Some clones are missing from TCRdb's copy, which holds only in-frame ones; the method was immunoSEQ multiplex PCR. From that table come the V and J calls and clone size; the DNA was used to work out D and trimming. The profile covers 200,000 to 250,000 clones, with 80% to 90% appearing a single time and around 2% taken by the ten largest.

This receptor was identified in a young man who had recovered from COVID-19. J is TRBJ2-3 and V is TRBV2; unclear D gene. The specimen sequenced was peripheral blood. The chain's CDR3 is CASSAAGYTDTQYF. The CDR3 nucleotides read TGTGCCAGCAGTGCGGCAGGATACACAGATACGCAGTATTTT.